Below, 23 T cell receptor beta chains from the same sample are listed, as sequenced in a study of blood T cell repertoires in COVID-19. TCRdb's table, derived via immunoSEQ multiplex PCR, lists solely in-frame clones and lacks some. The repertoire holds over 200,000 clones, with around 85% as singletons. Sequenced input: PBMCs or T cells enriched from blood (not recorded which). The receptors originated from a woman aged 45-60 years who had recovered from COVID-19.

J is TRBJ2-1 and V is TRBV27; 13 bases align to TRBD2. Germline V gene lookup returns CDR1 MNHEY and CDR2 SMNVEV (reference sequence). The CDR3 runs 17 residues. The ends lost 4 bases at V and 2 bases at J; junction bases unmatched: 5. The CDR3 reads CASSSRTSGSPYNEQFF. The CDR3 region has the DNA TGTGCCAGCAGTTCCAGGACTAGCGGGAGTCCCTACAATGAGCAGTTCTTC.

The chain uses TRBV5-1 and TRBJ2-1, with 10 bases identical to TRBD2. Per the germline V gene, CDR1 is SGHRS and CDR2 is YFSETQ. The CDR3 loop spans 15 amino acids. Germline trimming cut 0 bases from V and 9 bases from J; bases unmatched to any gene: 6. CDR3 amino acids: CASSLGGAGGGEQFF. As DNA, the CDR3 is TGCGCCAGCAGCTTGGGTGGAGCGGGAGGGGGTGAGCAGTTCTTC.

V is TRBV5-4 and J is TRBJ2-5; TRBD1 might be the D (5 bases). Between the trimmed V and J ends, which lost 0 bases and 3 bases, there was a span of 6 bases. CDR1 SGHNT and CDR2 YYREEE come from the germline V gene (reference sequence). This CDR3 has 13 residues. The CDR3 DNA follows: TGTGCCAGCAGCTTGGACAGGAAAGAGACCCAGTACTTC. Translation: CASSLDRKETQYF.

Concerning this clone: The sample holds other DNA sequences that translate to the same CDR3. The gene calls are TRBV27 and TRBJ1-1; unclear D gene. CDR3 length: 14 residues. Germline CDR1 and CDR2: MNHEY and SMNVEV (reference sequence). V was shortened by 2 bases and J by 0 bases, with 7 bases between the two germline ends. In nucleotides, the CDR3 is TGTGCCAGCAGTTTAGGCCAAATGAACACTGAAGCTTTCTTT. As protein: CASSLGQMNTEAFF.

V gene TRBV19 combines with J gene TRBJ2-2; 8 bases line up with TRBD1. This CDR3 has 16 amino acids. The germline CDR1 and CDR2 sequences are LNHDA and SQIVND (reference sequence). Germline trimming cut 5 bases from V and 3 bases from J; bases unmatched to any gene: 8. CDR3 in DNA: TGTGCCAGTAGTTTTGGACAGGGTCTATACACCGGGGAGCTGTTTTTT. It yields the protein CASSFGQGLYTGELFF.

The chain has TRBV19 and TRBJ1-5, with 9 bases lining up with TRBD1. Germline trimming cut 4 bases from V and 5 bases from J; bases unmatched to any gene: 9. The CDR3 contains 16 residues. CDR1 and CDR2 from the germline V gene are LNHDA and SQIVND (reference sequence). The CDR3 here is CASSNRDRVSHQPQHF. The DNA for the CDR3 is TGTGCCAGTAGTAACCGGGACAGGGTTAGTCATCAGCCCCAGCATTTT. The full variable domain, with the rest looked up from reference TRBV19 and TRBJ1-5, is DGGITQSPKYLFRKEGQNVTLSCEQNLNHDAMYWYRQDPGQGLRLIYYSQIVNDFQKGDIAEGYSVSREKKESFPLTVTSAQKNPTAFYLCASSNRDRVSHQPQHFGDGTRLSIL.

V and J are TRBV4-1 and TRBJ2-2; 10 nucleotides agree with TRBD2. The germline V gene has CDR1 MGHRA and CDR2 YSYEKL. Unmatched junction bases numbered 5, after V lost 1 base and J lost 6 bases. There are 16 residues in the CDR3. The chain's CDR3 is CASSQVSGRAPGELFF. Here the CDR3 DNA reads TGCGCCAGCAGCCAAGTGAGCGGGAGGGCCCCCGGGGAGCTGTTTTTT.

The J gene is TRBJ2-7, the V gene TRBV6-1; 8 bases line up with TRBD1. The V and J ends lost 3 bases and 2 bases, in that order; junction bases with no gene match: 9. CDR1 MNHNS and CDR2 SASEGT come from the germline V gene. This CDR3 is built from 16 residues. The CDR3 spells CASSDIDRGFTYEQYF. In DNA form, the CDR3 reads TGTGCCAGCAGTGACATCGACAGGGGATTTACCTACGAGCAGTACTTC.

The rearrangement links TRBV4-1 to TRBJ2-5, with 12 bases fitting TRBD2. Germline V gene sequence: CDR1 MGHRA, CDR2 YSYEKL. Unmatched junction bases numbered 7, after V lost 0 bases and J lost 5 bases. This CDR3 is 17 amino acids long. The CDR3 here is CASSQEALAGGPETQYF. DNA of the CDR3: TGCGCCAGCAGCCAAGAGGCCCTAGCGGGAGGGCCGGAGACCCAGTACTTC.

This clone was picked up one time. Written as DNA, the CDR3 is TGTGCCAGCAGCCCCTACAGGGTGTACGAGCAGTACTTC. As protein: CASSPYRVYEQYF. The J gene is TRBJ2-7, the V gene TRBV7-8; a possible D gene is TRBD1 (6 bases). Deletions cut 5 bases from V and 4 bases from J, with 12 bases between. The length of the CDR3 is 13 residues. The germline V gene has CDR1 SGHVS and CDR2 FQNEAQ.

The chain joins TRBV28 to TRBJ1-2, with 8 bases identical to TRBD1. The germline V gene has CDR1 MDHEN and CDR2 SYDVKM. The V gene end was trimmed by 3 bases and the J gene end by 6 bases; junction bases not matched to a gene: 9. This CDR3 spans 15 amino acids. In DNA form, the CDR3 reads TGTGCCAGCAGTTTTGGAAGGTCAGGGGGCAATGGCTACACCTTC. This gives the protein CASSFGRSGGNGYTF.

V gene TRBV7-2 combines with J gene TRBJ2-3; maybe TRBD2 (6 bases). The CDR3 spans 14 residues. Trimming pared 6 bases from V and 8 bases from J, leaving 18 bases between. CDR1 and CDR2 from the germline V gene are SGHTA and FQGNSA. The CDR3 bases are TGTGCCAGCAGTCGTACCCGGGACTCCAGTACGCAGTATTTT. This codes for CASSRTRDSSTQYF.

The gene calls are TRBV28 and TRBJ1-6, with 7 bases lining up with TRBD1. CDR1 is MDHEN and CDR2 is SYDVKM in the germline V gene. The length of the CDR3 is 16 residues. The junction had 6 bases not matched to a gene; V was cut back by 5 bases and J by 2 bases. CDR3: CASSAPRGPYNSPLHF. The DNA for the CDR3 is TGTGCCAGCAGTGCACCTAGGGGGCCCTATAATTCACCCCTCCACTTT.

This sequence joins TRBV19 and TRBJ2-2, with 14 positions matching TRBD2. Germline loops: CDR1 LNHDA, CDR2 SQIVND (reference sequence). This CDR3 contains 16 residues. After removal of 5 bases from V and 6 bases from J, the junction contained 5 bases not matched to a gene. The CDR3 DNA is TGTGCCAGTAGTCCGCCGGGACTAGCGGGAGCCGGGGAGCTGTTTTTT. Amino acid sequence: CASSPPGLAGAGELFF.

The sample holds one count of this clone. The chain carries TRBV4-2 and TRBJ1-2; 8 bases map to TRBD1. The J segment lost 2 bases and the V segment lost 1 base, leaving 3 bases of the junction unmatched. CDR1 LGHNA and CDR2 YNFKEQ come from the germline V gene. The CDR3 has 15 amino acids. As DNA, the CDR3 is TGTGCCAGCAGCCAAGGACAGGGGAAGAACTATGGCTACACCTTC. Its translation: CASSQGQGKNYGYTF.

The rearrangement links TRBV6-1 to TRBJ1-6; D uncertain. CDR1 is MNHNS and CDR2 is SASEGT in the germline V gene. The V gene lost 3 bases and the J gene lost 8 bases, with 11 bases spanning the gap. The CDR3 covers 14 residues. The CDR3 region has the DNA TGTGCCAGCAGTGAGCGCCTCGGGGATTCACCCCTCCACTTT. Translated, it gives CASSERLGDSPLHF.

CDR3 loop: CASSGGSGYNEQFF. For the CDR3, the DNA is TGCGCCAGCAGCGGCGGGAGTGGGTACAATGAGCAGTTCTTC. The chain links TRBV5-1 to TRBJ2-1, with 7 bases matching TRBD2. The CDR3 runs to 14 residues. The germline V gene encodes CDR1 SGHRS and CDR2 YFSETQ. V was clipped by 4 bases and J by 4 bases; unmatched bases: 5.

The V call is TRBV6-2 or TRBV6-3, the J call TRBJ2-7; 12 bases are a match to TRBD2. After removal of 2 bases from V and 3 bases from J, the junction contained 2 bases not matched to a gene. The length of the CDR3 is 15 residues. Per germline, CDR1 MNHEY and CDR2 SVGEGT. CDR3 in amino acids: CASSYQGLAGYEQYF. CDR3 nucleotides: TGTGCCAGCAGTTACCAGGGACTAGCGGGCTACGAGCAGTACTTC.

The rearrangement joins TRBV4-1 to TRBJ2-7; D is perhaps TRBD1 (6 bases). Trimming removed 3 bases at V and 2 bases at J, with 17 bases between. The CDR3 contains 16 residues. CDR1 and CDR2 from the germline V gene are MGHRA and YSYEKL. DNA of the CDR3: TGCGCCAGCAGCCAGTTACCGGGACATACGACCTACGAGCAGTACTTC. Translated, it gives CASSQLPGHTTYEQYF.

This clone has only one observation. The rearrangement links TRBV11-2 to TRBJ1-1; D is unclear. CDR3 length: 15 residues. Per germline, CDR1 SGHAT and CDR2 FQNNGV. The germline V and J ends were trimmed by 1 base and 2 bases, with 11 bases remaining between them. The CDR3 bases are TGTGCCAGCAGCTTAGCGTATCGCACAAACACTGAAGCTTTCTTT. Protein product: CASSLAYRTNTEAFF.

The chain uses TRBV5-6 and TRBJ2-7; 9 nucleotides align to TRBD1. V lost 4 bases and J lost 4; bases outside the gene matches: 9. Per germline, CDR1 SGHDT and CDR2 YYEEEE. There are 15 residues in the CDR3. The chain's CDR3 is CASSGGGTGMYEQYF. The CDR3 nucleotides read TGTGCCAGCAGCGGGGGCGGGACAGGGATGTACGAGCAGTACTTC.

This clone was observed many times. The chain couples TRBV19 to TRBJ2-7, with D maybe TRBD2 (7 bases). The CDR3 consists of 12 residues. V lost 6 bases, J lost 5 bases, and 11 bases lay in between. In germline, CDR1 is LNHDA, CDR2 SQIVND (reference sequence). The CDR3 region is CASRGGRNEQYF. DNA for the CDR3: TGTGCCAGTAGGGGGGGGCGGAACGAGCAGTACTTC.

The chain joins TRBV29-1 to TRBJ2-2, with 12 bases aligning to TRBD2. V trimming: 7 bases; J trimming: 8 bases; junction bases outside the gene matches: 2. The CDR3 length is 12 residues. Germline CDR1 is SQVTM and CDR2 is ANQGSEA. The CDR3 protein is CSAGLAGGELFF. In DNA, the CDR3 is TGCAGCGCCGGACTAGCGGGAGGGGAGCTGTTTTTT.